Listed below are T cell receptor beta chains from one sample, sequenced in a study of shared clonotypes between healthy human individuals. Sequencing was performed with immunoSEQ multiplex PCR; in TCRdb, only in-frame clones are kept and a portion is missing. The sample consists of approximately 530,000 clones, 95% to 96% of them appearing once. Sequences were obtained from naive CD4+ T cells sorted from blood. These receptors all stem from a woman aged 25 to 39 in good health. The CDR3 runs from the conserved cysteine through the conserved F or W. The D gene is left open where the match is weak. Some rows mark clone size as missing; the rest say once, few, many or name a class of expanded clone.

-,TRBV4-1,TRBJ2-7,-,TGCGCCAGCAGCCAAGGTGGTAGAGATGTCAACGAGCAGTACTTC,CASSQGGRDVNEQYF
-,TRBV27,TRBJ1-6,-,TGTGCCAGCAGTTTTAGGCCCGGGGCCCTCCACTTT,CASSFRPGALHF
-,TRBV11-3,TRBJ2-3,TRBD2,TGTGCCAGCAGCTCTGGGGTCTTTGCGGGAGGAGGAGCAGATACGCAGTATTTT,CASSSGVFAGGGADTQYF
-,TRBV6-5,TRBJ2-7,-,TGTGCCAGCAGTTACTCCGGGCCCCTCTACGAGCAGTACTTC,CASSYSGPLYEQYF
-,TRBV18,TRBJ1-4,-,TGTGCCAGCTCAGAACCATCACAAGCAACTAATGAAAAACTGTTTTTT,CASSEPSQATNEKLFF
-,TRBV5-1,TRBJ2-3,-,TGCGCCAGCAGCTTGGCCCTCCTAGATACGCAGTATTTT,CASSLALLDTQYF
-,TRBV5-1,TRBJ1-4,-,TGCGCCAGCAGGTCTGGTACAGCAGCAACTAATGAAAAACTGTTTTTT,CASRSGTAATNEKLFF
-,TRBV28,TRBJ2-3,-,TGTGCCAGCAGTCAACCCCGCCACGGTCCAGATACGCAGTATTTT,CASSQPRHGPDTQYF
-,TRBV9,TRBJ1-1,-,TGTGCCAGCAGCGTAGCTCAGGGTCGAGCTTTCTTT,CASSVAQGRAFF
once,TRBV28,TRBJ2-7,-,TGTGCCAGCAGTACAATCTACGAGCAGTACTTC,CASSTIYEQYF
-,TRBV5-4,TRBJ2-5,-,TGTGCCAGCAGCTTGGAGATGTTGCCAGCCCAAGAGACCCAGTACTTC,CASSLEMLPAQETQYF
-,TRBV14,TRBJ1-2,-,TGTGCCAGCAGTCTATCTTGGGGGCCCTGGAGCTACACCTTC,CASSLSWGPWSYTF
-,TRBV5-6,TRBJ1-3,-,TGTGCCAGCAGCTTCCTCAGGGCCCCCTCTGGAAACACCATATATTTT,CASSFLRAPSGNTIYF
-,TRBV15,TRBJ2-7,-,TGTGCCACCAGCAGAGATACAGGGTTCAGCTACGAGCAGTACTTC,CATSRDTGFSYEQYF
-,TRBV4-1,TRBJ1-4,-,TGCGCCAGCAGCCTCGAGAGGGCAGCAACTAATGAAAAACTGTTTTTT,CASSLERAATNEKLFF
once,TRBV10-3,TRBJ1-1,-,TGTGCCACCCAAGGTCGCGGGGACCCGGGAGCTTTCTTT,CATQGRGDPGAFF
-,TRBV11-2,TRBJ2-1,TRBD2,TGTGCCAGCAGCCCTCTCCGGACTAGCGGGAGTTTCAATGAGCAGTTCTTC,CASSPLRTSGSFNEQFF
-,TRBV27,TRBJ1-3,TRBD1,TGTGCCAGCAGCTCGATCGGACAGGGCCCTGGGGACACCATATATTTT,CASSSIGQGPGDTIYF
-,TRBV28,TRBJ1-4,-,TGTGCCAGCAGTTTATTAGGGGCAACAGAAAAACTGTTTTTT,CASSLLGATEKLFF
-,TRBV5-1,TRBJ1-1,-,TGCGCCAGCAGCTTTGGGGGGGCCTTGAACACTGAAGCTTTCTTT,CASSFGGALNTEAFF
-,TRBV6-6,TRBJ1-1,-,TGTGCCAGCAGACTACAGGGGAACACTGAAGCTTTCTTT,CASRLQGNTEAFF
-,TRBV5-8,TRBJ1-5,-,TGTGCCAGCAGCGGGGGGCGATGGCAGCCCCAGCATTTT,CASSGGRWQPQHF
-,TRBV19,TRBJ2-1,-,TGTGCCAGTAGTACCCCTGGGGACAAGGGCGTCGATGAGCAGTTCTTC,CASSTPGDKGVDEQFF
-,TRBV10-3,TRBJ1-1,-,TGTGCCATCAGTGGTGTGTTGGCACCCACTGAAGCTTTCTTT,CAISGVLAPTEAFF
-,TRBV6-5,TRBJ2-1,-,TGTGCCAGCAGACTTCTCGAAGCTGGAAACAATGAGCAGTTCTTC,CASRLLEAGNNEQFF
-,TRBV11-2,TRBJ2-5,TRBD1,TGTGCCAGCAGCTTAACGACAGGGGGCGGTGAGACCCAGTACTTC,CASSLTTGGGETQYF
-,TRBV6-5,TRBJ1-1,-,TGTGCCAGCAGAGACCGGACAGACGGAGCTTTCTTT,CASRDRTDGAFF
-,TRBV19,TRBJ1-1,TRBD1,TGTGCCAGTAGCCTGGACAGGGGGAAAGCTTTCTTT,CASSLDRGKAFF
-,TRBV6-5,TRBJ2-7,TRBD1,TGTGCCAGCAGGCGGACAGGGGTGGCCTACGAGCAGTACTTC,CASRRTGVAYEQYF
-,TRBV23-1,TRBJ2-7,TRBD1,TGCGCCAGCAGTCGCGAGTCAGGGGGCGCCGAGCAGTACTTC,CASSRESGGAEQYF
-,TRBV30,TRBJ1-3,-,TGTGCCTGGATCCTTCTAGGGGCGATCTCTGGAAACACCATATATTTT,CAWILLGAISGNTIYF
-,TRBV11-1,TRBJ2-1,TRBD2,TGTGCCAGCAGCCCTGGACTAGGACGGGGCGAGGACAATGAGCAGTTCTTC,CASSPGLGRGEDNEQFF
-,TRBV19,TRBJ1-3,-,TGTGCCAGTCATCCCAGCTCTGGAAACACCATATATTTT,CASHPSSGNTIYF
-,TRBV2,TRBJ1-4,TRBD1,TGTGCCAGCAGTGCTGGACAGGCCTCTAATGAAAAACTGTTTTTT,CASSAGQASNEKLFF
few,TRBV19,TRBJ1-3,-,TGTGCCAGTAGTATTCTTGGCACGAACTCTGGAAACACCATATATTTT,CASSILGTNSGNTIYF
-,TRBV7-9,TRBJ2-3,-,TGTGCCAGCAACGCGGGACGGAGCACAGATACGCAGTATTTT,CASNAGRSTDTQYF
-,TRBV2,TRBJ1-2,-,TGTGCCAGCAGCCGGACAGAAAGCTTGAACTATGGCTACACCTTC,CASSRTESLNYGYTF
-,TRBV27,TRBJ2-1,-,TGTGCCAGCAGTTTATCTTTCTTAGAACGGAAAGAGCAGTTCTTC,CASSLSFLERKEQFF
-,TRBV19,TRBJ2-7,TRBD1,TGTGCCAGTACCACGGGGACAGGGCCCGCCTACGAGCAGTACTTC,CASTTGTGPAYEQYF
-,TRBV19,TRBJ2-7,TRBD2,TGTGCCAGTAGGAGGGGAGGGACCGTAAACAACGAGCAGTACTTC,CASRRGGTVNNEQYF